This T cell receptor (beta chain) was retrieved from a study of metastatic and nonmetastatic thyroid tumors (dated by TCRdb to 2019 to 2021). In the study overall: The researchers compared repertoires between peripheral blood samples and tumor or nodule tissue samples from patients with malignant or benign thyroid disease. What the study reported, not specific to this receptor: TCR beta diversity was reported as significantly higher in malignant tumors than in benign nodules, in both blood and tumor samples.

Libraries were built with PCR. Sequencing used an Illumina HiSeq 4000. High-throughput sequencing was used to profile the TCR beta-chain CDR3 region of each patient. Per the original workflow: The researchers built a classifier to tell apart papillary thyroid cancer patients with distant metastasis, based on CDR3 differences among clinicopathological groups. Repertoire diversity was assessed with the Shannon index, and tumor-blood repertoire similarity with the Morisita-Horn index. TCRdb took the public reads, trimmed them with fastp at Q25, ran MiXCR for clone calling and kept in-frame beta chains. These V and J calls rely on TCRdb rather than the paper's analysis. For this sample the table gives over 11,000 clones, of which 20% to 30% were detected only once. The leading ten clones occupy less than 9.5% of the sample. A remark on this clone: There is no known antigen for this receptor. Base qualities are not at hand, and no much larger clone is one base apart.

No treatment had been received by any patient before thyroid surgery. Using T-cell receptor beta sequencing, the study looked back at clinical samples from patients collected from the early 2010s to the late 2010s. Trimming at the junction amounts to 6 bases on V and 4 bases on J, and the germline ends lie 16 bases apart. Inclusive of the bounding cysteine and phenylalanine, the CDR3 is 13 residues long. CDR3 DNA is the only sequence kept; it has 39 bases, read in frame from the first base. The germline V gene (reference sequence) yields DFQATT for CDR1 and SNEGSKA for CDR2. Sequencing input: blood. The chain is assembled from TRBV20-1 and TRBJ2-7; too little of a D gene remains to name it. The clonotype was recovered from a female donor with papillary thyroid cancer or a benign thyroid nodule (not recorded which). Some clones in this sample may be carry-over from other donors' samples. The sequenced DNA: TGCAGTGCAGGCTGGCCGGTGAATTACGAGCAGTACTTC. Its translation is CSAGWPVNYEQYF.